The 8 T cell receptor beta chains given below trace back to one sample, sequenced in a study of T-cell reconstitution after alpha-beta-depleted transplantation in children. Using unique molecular identifiers, the investigators prepared the TCRbeta library. TCRdb fed the PCR reads into MiXCR, producing one record per CDR3 protein. The sample records around 530,000 distinct CDR3 sequences, 30% to 35% being singletons. The sequencing here drew on PBMCs from the stem cell graft donor, taken from the stem cell graft. These receptors came from a human donor who donated a stem cell graft to a child with aplastic anemia.

The J gene is TRBJ2-5, the V gene TRBV5-1, with TRBD2 as a possible D gene (5 bases). CDR3 length: 16 residues. Trimming left V 0 bases short and J 4 bases short, with 16 bases between. In germline, CDR1 is SGHRS, CDR2 YFSETQ. DNA for the CDR3: TGCGCCAGCAGCTTGGGGGCAGCGGTCATGGTAGAGACCCAGTACTTC. Protein sequence: CASSLGAAVMVETQYF.

The chain joins TRBV6-1 to TRBJ1-1, with a weak D call TRBD1 (5 bases). The CDR3 loop spans 14 amino acids. V was trimmed by 6 bases and J by 2 bases, leaving 13 bases between them. Germline values: CDR1 MNHNS, CDR2 SASEGT. In DNA, the CDR3 is TGTGCCAGCAGCTTCAGGGAAACTAACACTGAAGCTTTCTTT. Protein product: CASSFRETNTEAFF.

The chain employs TRBV5-1 and TRBJ1-1; the D is unclear. Trimming cost V 0 bases and J 3 bases, with 12 bases left between them. Germline CDR1 and CDR2: SGHRS and YFSETQ. The CDR3 has 15 residues. The CDR3: CASSLAGGHYTEAFF. The DNA for the CDR3 is TGCGCCAGCAGCTTGGCGGGAGGGCACTACACTGAAGCTTTCTTT.

This clonotype was recorded a few times. The chain couples TRBV29-1 to TRBJ2-7, with D perhaps matching TRBD1 or TRBD2 (6 bases each). From germline, CDR1 is SQVTM and CDR2 ANQGSEA. CDR3 length equals 14 residues. Trimming left V 5 bases short and J 0 bases short, with 14 bases between. CDR3 nucleotides: TGCAGCGTTCTAAGGGGGGCTTCCTCCTACGAGCAGTACTTC. Protein product: CSVLRGASSYEQYF.

J is TRBJ2-1 and V is TRBV20-1; 9 positions match TRBD2. The germline CDR1 and CDR2 sequences are DFQATT and SNEGSKA (reference sequence). This CDR3 contains 14 residues. V was clipped by 3 bases and J by 5 bases; unmatched bases: 5. The CDR3, as DNA: TGCAGTGCTAGGGCGGGACTAGCTGACAATGAGCAGTTCTTC. Its protein is CSARAGLADNEQFF.

The chain links TRBV9 to TRBJ2-1; TRBD2 matches at 10 bases. Germline CDR1 and CDR2: SGDLS and YYNGEE. This CDR3 region has 15 residues. J was trimmed by 2 bases and V by 3 bases; bases with no gene match: 2. Written as DNA, the CDR3 is TGTGCCAGCAGCGCACTAGCGGGACCCTACAATGAGCAGTTCTTC. It specifies CASSALAGPYNEQFF.

The CDR3 coding sequence is TGTGCCAGCTCACCTGGACAGGGACCAGAGACCCAGTACTTC. It translates to CASSPGQGPETQYF. V is TRBV18 and J is TRBJ2-5; 8 positions agree with TRBD1. The length of the CDR3 is 14 residues. V shed 3 bases, J shed 4 bases, and the junction held 4 bases outside the gene matches. CDR1 and CDR2 from the germline V gene are KGHSH and LQKENI.

The table lists this clonotype with many counts. The CDR3 loop is CSARDFQGDYEQYF. CDR3 nucleotide sequence: TGCAGTGCTAGAGATTTCCAGGGGGACTACGAGCAGTACTTC. The J gene is TRBJ2-7, the V gene TRBV20-1; TRBD1 agrees at 7 bases. The J segment lost 3 bases and the V segment lost 0 bases, leaving 5 bases of the junction unmatched. Germline assignment: CDR1 DFQATT and CDR2 SNEGSKA (reference sequence). This CDR3 comprises 14 residues.